This is a list of T cell receptor beta chains from one sample in a study of blood T cell repertoires in COVID-19. Sequenced by immunoSEQ multiplex PCR; TCRdb stores in-frame clones only, minus some. The sample yields around 59,000 clones, under 80% seen once. Sample: peripheral blood. Receptors originate from a human donor in a cohort sampled during active COVID-19. Both conserved end residues are part of each CDR3. A D gene is named only where the DNA matches it firmly.

cdr3_aa v_call d_call
CASGSGGIGTQEETQYF TRBV12-5 TRBD2
CATSRDRANYEQYF TRBV15 TRBD1
CASSPDGLAGGKQFF TRBV7-2 TRBD2
CATSRGGTAGELFF TRBV15 TRBD2
CASRRRARLNTEAFF TRBV6-5 .
CATSDLGAKRGEQFF TRBV24-1 .
CASSSLGGHQPQHF TRBV5-5 .
CASRDRDGYGYTF TRBV2 TRBD1
CASNARGGSTDTQYF TRBV5-1 TRBD2
CASSEVVGAIGEQYF TRBV6-4 .
CASSDQGFPYF TRBV28 .
CASRTTVNEQFF TRBV28 .
CASSLGGEQFF TRBV7-9 .
CAWRESGGQPQHF TRBV30 .
CASSTGTLPIYF TRBV7-9 .
CATRRGFAGELFF TRBV24-1 .
CASSPRDYQETQYF TRBV18 .
CASSPRTGNGLEQYF TRBV9 TRBD1
CASSLVAGPQETQYF TRBV7-8 TRBD2
CASSPPGVTIYNEQFF TRBV14 .
CASRLQGIGNQPQHF TRBV6-6 .
CASSLGWASGPMRTQYF TRBV28 TRBD2
CASSQDTRGLDLVNEQFF TRBV14 TRBD2
CARSLGSYSYNEQFF TRBV7-5 .
CASSPITGTLDSYGYTF TRBV4-2 .
CASITGQGIHSPLHF TRBV6-5 TRBD1
CASSLTTNTEAFF TRBV5-1 .
CASEEEASGRFTRLFTDTQYF TRBV21-1 .
CASSRGTPSGGYTF TRBV7-8 .
CASSLDGTPTYEQYF TRBV7-2 .
CASSLNRDSYEQYF TRBV7-2 .
CASTTGEDTQYF TRBV23-1 TRBD1
CASRSGTNTGELFF TRBV19 TRBD2
CASRGTTGQPYEQYF TRBV7-9 TRBD1
CAWSPGGRASQYF TRBV30 .
CASSQSTGEEDGYTF TRBV4-3 TRBD1
CASSPLGTVMYNEQFF TRBV14 TRBD1
CASRTGTGGSYEQYF TRBV3-1/TRBV3-2 TRBD1
CASSLGLAGINEQFF TRBV7-2 TRBD2
CASSPGTSGLVYNEQFF TRBV6-6 TRBD2